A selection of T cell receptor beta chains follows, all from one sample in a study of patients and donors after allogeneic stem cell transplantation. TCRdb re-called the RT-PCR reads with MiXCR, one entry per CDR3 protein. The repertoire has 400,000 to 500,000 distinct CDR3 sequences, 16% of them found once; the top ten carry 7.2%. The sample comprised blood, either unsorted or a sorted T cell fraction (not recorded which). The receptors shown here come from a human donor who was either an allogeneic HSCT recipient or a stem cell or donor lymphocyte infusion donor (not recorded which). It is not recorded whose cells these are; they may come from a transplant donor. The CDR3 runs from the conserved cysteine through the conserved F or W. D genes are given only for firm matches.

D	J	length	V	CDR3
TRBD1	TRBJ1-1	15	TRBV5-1	CASSPETGLDTEAFF
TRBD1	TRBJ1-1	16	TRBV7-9	CASSLTGTGFGTEAFF
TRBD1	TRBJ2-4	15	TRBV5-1	CASSPGQGAGNIQYF
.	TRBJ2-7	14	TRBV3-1	CASSQDLAYYEQYF
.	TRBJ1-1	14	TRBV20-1	CSARDPGAATEAFF
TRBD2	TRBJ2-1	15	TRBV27	CASSLGLAVLNEQFF
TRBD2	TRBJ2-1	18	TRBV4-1	CASSARGPRAGAHDEQFF
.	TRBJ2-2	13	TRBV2	CASRESVPGELFF
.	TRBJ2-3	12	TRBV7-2	CASSGSTDTQYF
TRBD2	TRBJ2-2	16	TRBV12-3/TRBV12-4	CASSPPSGRWTGELFF
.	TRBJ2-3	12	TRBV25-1	CASRGWTDTQYF
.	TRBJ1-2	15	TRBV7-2	CASSLARQNNYGYTF
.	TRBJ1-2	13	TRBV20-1	CSARVGVDYGYTF
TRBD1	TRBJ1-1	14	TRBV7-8	CASSTDRENTEAFF
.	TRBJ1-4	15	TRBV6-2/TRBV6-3	CASSYRDLLRKGLFF
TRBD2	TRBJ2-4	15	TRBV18	CASSPLAGGSNIQYF
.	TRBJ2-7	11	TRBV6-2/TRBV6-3	CASRSTYEQYF
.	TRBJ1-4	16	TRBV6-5	CASSYSRPRGNEKLFF
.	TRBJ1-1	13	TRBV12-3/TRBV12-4	CASSFGIQGEAFF
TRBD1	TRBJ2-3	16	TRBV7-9	CASSPRDRASPDTQYF
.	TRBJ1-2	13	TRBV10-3	CAISVPDNYGYTF
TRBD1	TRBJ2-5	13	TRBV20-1	CSAGGQGEETQYF
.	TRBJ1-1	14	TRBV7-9	CASSLARRDTEAFF
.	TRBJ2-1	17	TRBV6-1	CASSPTGTGHSYNEQFF
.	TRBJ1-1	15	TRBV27	CASSSTVPSNTEAFF
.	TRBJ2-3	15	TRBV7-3	CASRNRGGDTDTQYF
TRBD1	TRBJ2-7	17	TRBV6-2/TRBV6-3	CASSYTPDRGNSYEQYF
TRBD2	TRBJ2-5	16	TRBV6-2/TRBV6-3	CASSYGTSGGQETQYF
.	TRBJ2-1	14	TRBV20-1	CSARDQSSYNEQFF
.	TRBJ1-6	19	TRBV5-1	CASSPQARTVSSYNSPLHF
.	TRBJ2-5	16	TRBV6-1	CASSEAEAGSGETQYF
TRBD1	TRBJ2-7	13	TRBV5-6	CASSFFDRDEQYF
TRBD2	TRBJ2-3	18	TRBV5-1	CASSLVVPSSGGSLRKYF
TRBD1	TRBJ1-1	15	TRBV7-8	CASSSHRGLGVEAFF
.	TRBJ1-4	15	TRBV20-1	CSARDGIDSREKLFF
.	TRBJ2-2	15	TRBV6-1	CASSEHRGHTGELFF
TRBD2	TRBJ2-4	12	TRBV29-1	CSVRTSGGVQYF
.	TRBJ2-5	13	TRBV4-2	CASSSPYQETQYF
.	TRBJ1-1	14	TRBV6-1	CASRLTTGNTEAFF
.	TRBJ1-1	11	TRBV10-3	CAIAGPTEAFF
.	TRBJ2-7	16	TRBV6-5	CASSYSWGRVSHEQYF
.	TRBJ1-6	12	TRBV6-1	CAGSQGFSPLHF